This is a list of T cell receptor beta chains from one sample in a study of cytomegalovirus exposure and HLA in healthy donors. Assay used: immunoSEQ multiplex PCR; TCRdb lists only in-frame clones, some missing. The sample includes about 150,000 clones, approximately 80% of them seen just once. Sample: PBMCs. Receptor source: a woman aged 45 to 65 in good health and CMV-seropositive. The CDR3 runs from the conserved cysteine through the conserved F or W. Each record gives: CDR3 length, V gene, D gene, clone size, J gene, CDR3 DNA, CDR3 protein. A D gene is named only where the DNA matches it firmly. Expanded clones are given a class, and other clones once, few, many or no size at all.

15	TRBV6-4	NA	NA	TRBJ1-3	TGTGCCAGCAGTGACTCAAAACAGGGTGGAAACACCATATATTTT	CASSDSKQGGNTIYF
14	TRBV7-2	NA	few	TRBJ1-5	TGTGCCAGCAGCCCCCGGTGGGGGGATCAGCCCCAGCATTTT	CASSPRWGDQPQHF
12	TRBV6-1	NA	NA	TRBJ1-2	TGTGCCAGCAGGGAAGACAGAAGAGGCTACACCTTC	CASREDRRGYTF
14	TRBV29-1	NA	NA	TRBJ1-6	TGCAGCGTTCAGTGGGGCTCTGGGAATTCACCCCTCCACTTT	CSVQWGSGNSPLHF
13	TRBV6-6	NA	NA	TRBJ1-1	TGTGCCAGCAGTTACTCGACAGGTACTGAAGCTTTCTTT	CASSYSTGTEAFF
13	TRBV2	TRBD1	NA	TRBJ1-2	TGTGCCAGCAGGCCGGGACAGGGTTCTGGCTACACCTTC	CASRPGQGSGYTF
15	TRBV15	NA	NA	TRBJ1-5	TGTGCCACCAGCAGAGACTCCAACAACAATCAGCCCCAGCATTTT	CATSRDSNNNQPQHF
14	TRBV5-1	TRBD1	NA	TRBJ2-7	TGCGCCAGCAGCCCACCGACAGGGGGCCACGAGCAGTACTTC	CASSPPTGGHEQYF
14	TRBV7-2	TRBD1	NA	TRBJ1-1	TGTGCCAGCTCCCAAGTGAGGGGGCGCACTGAAGCTTTCTTT	CASSQVRGRTEAFF
16	TRBV5-6	TRBD2	NA	TRBJ2-3	TGTGCCAGCAGCTCAGGACTAGCGGTGGGGGGTGATACGCAGTATTTT	CASSSGLAVGGDTQYF
14	TRBV7-8	NA	NA	TRBJ1-2	TGTGCCAGCAGCTTAGGAGGACAGAGCTATGGCTACACCTTC	CASSLGGQSYGYTF
13	TRBV18	NA	few	TRBJ2-1	TGTGCCAGCTCACTGTCCAGGAACAATGAGCAGTTCTTC	CASSLSRNNEQFF
15	TRBV14	NA	once	TRBJ1-2	TGTGCCAGCAGTCAAAGCGGGTTCTACGGCTATGGCTACACCTTC	CASSQSGFYGYGYTF
14	TRBV7-3	NA	NA	TRBJ2-4	TGTGCCAGCAGCTTAGTTCCTAGCGAAGGCATTCAGTACTTC	CASSLVPSEGIQYF
15	TRBV5-1	NA	NA	TRBJ2-3	TGCGCCAGCAGCTTACGACAGACTCCCACAGATACGCAGTATTTT	CASSLRQTPTDTQYF
12	TRBV30	NA	NA	TRBJ1-5	TGTGCCTGGAGTGTACGGGGTCAGCCCCAGCATTTT	CAWSVRGQPQHF
15	TRBV6-5	TRBD2	NA	TRBJ2-1	TGTGCCAGCAGTTATAGCGGGGGAGCCTACAATGAGCAGTTCTTC	CASSYSGGAYNEQFF
14	TRBV5-1	TRBD1	NA	TRBJ1-1	TGCGCCAGCAGCTTGATGGACAGGGAAACTGAAGCTTTCTTT	CASSLMDRETEAFF
14	TRBV4-1	NA	NA	TRBJ1-1	TGCGCCAGCAGCCAAGTCCAGGGTCTCACTGAAGCTTTCTTT	CASSQVQGLTEAFF
15	TRBV5-5	TRBD1	NA	TRBJ2-7	TGTGCCAGCAGCTTAGAACAGGGGGCTTTCTACGAGCAGTACTTC	CASSLEQGAFYEQYF
13	TRBV29-1	TRBD1	NA	TRBJ1-2	TGCAGCATCCCAGGGGGACAGGGGGTAGGCTACACCTTC	CSIPGGQGVGYTF
15	TRBV7-8	TRBD2	NA	TRBJ2-1	TGTGCCAGCAGCGAGACGGGGGGGTCCTACAATGAGCAGTTCTTC	CASSETGGSYNEQFF
14	TRBV19	TRBD1	NA	TRBJ1-5	TGTGCCAGTAGGGGGACAGGGATTGATCAGCCCCAGCATTTT	CASRGTGIDQPQHF
14	TRBV4-3	NA	NA	TRBJ1-4	TGCGCCAGCAGCCAAGGACTGAGTAATGAAAAACTGTTTTTT	CASSQGLSNEKLFF
16	TRBV4-1	TRBD2	NA	TRBJ2-1	TGCGCCAGCAGCCAAGCTAGCGGGGGGGCCGGGAATGAGCAGTTCTTC	CASSQASGGAGNEQFF
13	TRBV30	NA	NA	TRBJ2-3	TGTGCCTGGAGAACGACTAGCACAGATACGCAGTATTTT	CAWRTTSTDTQYF